The entry that follows covers one T cell receptor beta chain sequence. Its antigen remains unknown. This record belongs to a study of cytotoxic CD8 clonotypes in ibrutinib-treated CLL. The intended depth for sequencing was 1 in 200,000 to 1 in 1 million T cells. Sequencing used immunoSEQ multiplex PCR; TCRdb keeps in-frame clones, though not all of them. The table includes 60,000 to 70,000 clones, less than 75% detected once. Study findings and constraints: Public clonotypes were rare and shrank or held steady on treatment. Starting clonality was above that of age-matched healthy donors and tracked circulating CD8+ T-cell counts.

This CDR3 region has 13 residues. Germline V lookup: CDR1 SGHAT, CDR2 FQNNGV. The germline V and J ends were trimmed by 2 bases and 6 bases, with 10 bases remaining between them. The chain recombines TRBV11-2 with TRBJ1-1, with D perhaps matching TRBD1 (5 bases). The source material was PBMCs, sampled after 12 months of ibrutinib treatment. This TCR derives from a human donor with chronic lymphocytic leukemia. The CDR3 loop reads CASSLQGWSEAFF. Written as DNA, the CDR3 is TGTGCCAGCAGCTTACAGGGTTGGTCTGAAGCTTTCTTT. Filled out from reference TRBV11-2 and TRBJ1-1, the complete variable domain reads EAGVAQSPRYKIIEKRQSVAFWCNPISGHATLYWYQQILGQGPKLLIQFQNNGVVDDSQLPKDRFSAERLKGVDSTLKIQPAKLEDSAVYLCASSLQGWSEAFFGQGTRLTVV.